This TCR beta chain is drawn from a study of shared clonotypes between healthy human individuals (dated by TCRdb to 2018 to 2020). Study-level background: Three men and a couple of women, aged 18 to 49 years, made up the cohort. For each donor, three plates each were used for CD4 naive and CD4 memory, two plates were used for CD8 naive, and one plate was used for CD8 memory. To estimate repertoire size and how much clonotypes are shared between individuals, the study performed deep sequencing of blood TCR repertoires from roughly five healthy adults. Libraries were prepared and TCR repertoires were sequenced by different laboratories using diverse techniques, in order to increase sequencing depth and limit assay-specific biases. Per donor, leukapheresis produced somewhere between about 0.9 and 10 billion PBMCs.

Overall study outcomes, separate from this receptor: Clonotypes shared by all four sorted-subset donors showed higher generation probabilities than non-shared clonotypes. Sampling was limited to blood, and TCR repertoires in tissue likely differ from TCR repertoires in blood. Larger estimated clonotype richness was generally found for naive subsets than for memory subsets. Because the study included a small number of donors, the genetic and exposure-history diversity represented was limited. Across four donors, roughly 5.1% of naive CD4, 3.5% of naive CD8, about 2% of memory CD4, and approximately 0.4% of memory CD8 clonotypes were shared. Based on pairwise subsampling, the degree of clonotype sharing among donors was expected to be affected by sequencing depth. Rarefaction of sorted-subset datasets indicated incomplete sequencing despite the large sequencing depth.

CD8 naive samples were obtained by positive selection for CCR7 among CD45RO-negative cells, yielding a CD45RA+CCR7+ population from which TemRA cells were excluded. Healthy HIV-negative adults with no recently reported acute infections or vaccinations were included as donors. Only Caucasian adults living in Nashville, Tennessee, USA were represented among the donors. After blood collection by leukapheresis, PBMCs were isolated using Ficoll-Histopaque density gradient centrifugation and then cryopreserved in the vapor phase of liquid nitrogen. Purity and quantity of every magnetically sorted T cell population were checked by analytical flow cytometry. From each sorted fraction, genomic DNA was isolated and quantified by UV absorbance on a Nanodrop 2000c. The sample holds one count of this clone. Its antigen is not yet known. Base quality data are lacking; no much larger clone is found one base away.

Using the deep immunoSEQ assay, multiplex PCR amplified TCR CDR3 regions from genomic DNA. Extracted genomic DNA from each cell subset was distributed evenly across all wells of several immunoSEQ 96-well plates, and each plate was treated as a replicate. For sorted subsets, roughly 200 ng of genomic DNA, equivalent to around 29,000 T cell genomes, went into each replicate PCR. Purified libraries were quantified with a Qubit 3.0 fluorometer, sized on a Bioanalyzer 2100, and re-quantified with the KAPA Library Quantification kit. A separate single-read 150-cycle Illumina NextSeq 550 flow cell was used to sequence each immunoSEQ 96-well plate. Per the original workflow: Because the immunoSEQ output held only junctional sequences and lacked quality scores, the filtering could not match the filtering applied to full-length reads. To assign V/J genes and CDR3, sequences were annotated against IMGT germline references using PyIR, a Python wrapper for IgBLAST v1.9. Any read was removed if the V/J assignment was weak (E-value above 1e-6), the CDR3 was missing, or the read contained stop codons, out-of-frame junctions, or ambiguous translated residues. V3J clonotypes were defined as sequences sharing the same inferred V gene, J gene, and CDR3 amino acid sequence. Percentage overlap between repertoires was computed as shared unique clonotypes divided by the size of the smaller repertoire. Three approaches were used to assess repertoire richness: RTK rarefaction, the Chao1 estimator, and Recon v2.1 estimates of unobserved clonotypes. OLGA was used to compute generation probabilities for all TCRbeta clonotypes that the gDNA method yielded from a few donors. The clones in this table, taken by TCRdb from immuneACCESS, are in-frame only. Not every clone is retained; where verified, under half of the shortfall comes from an unresolved V gene, and the cause of the rest is unknown. V and J calls and clone size are given by that table; D and trimming were obtained from the DNA. This sample comprises some 2.1 million clones, just under 95% of them detected only once. The ten largest clones add up to 1.1% of the sample.

V was cut back by 5 bases and J by 2 bases, leaving a gap of 13 bases between them. From a lookup of the germline V gene (reference sequence), CDR1 and CDR2 are SEHNR and FQNEAQ. The CDR3 runs 15 residues from the cysteine to the phenylalanine. The read is trimmed to its CDR3 DNA, 45 bases read in frame from base 1. The clonotype originates from a man between 18 and 29 years old in good health. Recombination joined TRBV7-9 with TRBJ2-1; the D gene is unclear. Sequencing was carried out using naive CD8+ T cells sorted from blood. This specimen's cell subset or site label, per the study, means: CD45RA+CCR7+. CDR3 region: CASSLIETPYNEQFF. The DNA is as follows: TGTGCCAGCAGCCTTATAGAAACCCCCTACAATGAGCAGTTCTTC.